The table lists the clone carrying this T cell receptor (beta chain) with many counts. The sample originates from a study of human T cells and chemical hapten exposure. The time point denotes: patch test 2, 6 weeks after DPC sensitization. Treatment denoted: therapeutic diphenylcyclopropenone sensitization with weekly scalp DPC. The CDR3 sequence is 12 residues long. The V and J ends lost 2 bases and 4 bases respectively, with 8 bases between them. Germline CDR1 reads SQVTM; CDR2 reads ANQGSEA. TCRdb itself ran the RACE reads through MiXCR, one entry per CDR3 protein. The table shows under 75,000 distinct CDR3 sequences, with 6.5% to 10% occurring only once.

This sample comprised whole blood, obtained in connection with sensitization to the hapten diphenylcyclopropenone (DPC). This clonotype originated in a woman aged 45-59 years with alopecia areata. Some clones in this sample may be carry-over from other donors' samples. This chain connects TRBV29-1 to TRBJ1-1; D is perhaps TRBD1 (6 bases). The CDR3 reads CSVERGGTEAFF. The CDR3 nucleotides read TGCAGCGTTGAAAGGGGGGGCACTGAAGCTTTCTTT.